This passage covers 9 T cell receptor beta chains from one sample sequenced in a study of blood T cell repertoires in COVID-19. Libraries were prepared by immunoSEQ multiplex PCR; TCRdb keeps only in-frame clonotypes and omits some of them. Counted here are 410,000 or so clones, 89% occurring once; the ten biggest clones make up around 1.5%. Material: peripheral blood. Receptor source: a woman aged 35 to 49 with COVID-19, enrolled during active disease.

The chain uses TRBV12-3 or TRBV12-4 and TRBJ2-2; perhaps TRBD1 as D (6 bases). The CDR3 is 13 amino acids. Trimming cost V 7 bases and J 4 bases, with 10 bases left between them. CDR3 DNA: TGTGCCAGCACAGGGGTTCCCACCGGGGAGCTGTTTTTT. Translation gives CASTGVPTGELFF.

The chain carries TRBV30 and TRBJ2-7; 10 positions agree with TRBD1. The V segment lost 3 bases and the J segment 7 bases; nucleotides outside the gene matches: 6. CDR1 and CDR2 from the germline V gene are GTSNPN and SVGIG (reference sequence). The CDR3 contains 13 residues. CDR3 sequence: CAWSRQGADEQYF. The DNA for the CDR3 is TGTGCCTGGAGCCGACAGGGGGCGGATGAGCAGTACTTC.

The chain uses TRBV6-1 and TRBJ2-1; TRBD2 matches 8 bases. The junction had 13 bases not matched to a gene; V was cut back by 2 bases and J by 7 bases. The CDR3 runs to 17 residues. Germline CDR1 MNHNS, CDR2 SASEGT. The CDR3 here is CASSEKPPGLGGNEQFF. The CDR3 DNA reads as TGTGCCAGCAGTGAAAAGCCACCGGGACTAGGGGGTAATGAGCAGTTCTTC.

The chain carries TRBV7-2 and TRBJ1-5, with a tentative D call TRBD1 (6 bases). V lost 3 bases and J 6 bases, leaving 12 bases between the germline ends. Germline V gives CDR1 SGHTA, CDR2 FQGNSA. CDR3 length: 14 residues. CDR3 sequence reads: CASSLAGAFQPQHF. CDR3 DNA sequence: TGTGCCAGCAGCTTGGCAGGGGCTTTTCAGCCCCAGCATTTT.

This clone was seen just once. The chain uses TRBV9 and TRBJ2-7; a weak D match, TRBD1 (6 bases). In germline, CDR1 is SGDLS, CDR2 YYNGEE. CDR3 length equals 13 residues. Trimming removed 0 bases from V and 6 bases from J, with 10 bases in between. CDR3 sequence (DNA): TGTGCCAGCAGCGTAGATAGGGGGACCGAGCAGTACTTC. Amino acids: CASSVDRGTEQYF.

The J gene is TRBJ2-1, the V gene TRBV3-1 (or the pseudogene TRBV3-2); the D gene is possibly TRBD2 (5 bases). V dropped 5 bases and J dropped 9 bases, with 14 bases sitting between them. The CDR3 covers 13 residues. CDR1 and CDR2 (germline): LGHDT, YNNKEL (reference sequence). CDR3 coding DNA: TGTGCCAGCAGCTATCCTCCCGGGGTTGAGCAGTTCTTC. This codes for CASSYPPGVEQFF.

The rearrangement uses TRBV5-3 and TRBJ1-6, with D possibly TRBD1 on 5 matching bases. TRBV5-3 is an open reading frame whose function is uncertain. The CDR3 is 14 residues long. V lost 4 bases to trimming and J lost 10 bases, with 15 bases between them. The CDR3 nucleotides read TGTGCCAGAAGCCCTAGGGGTTTGCGATCACCCCTCCACTTT. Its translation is CARSPRGLRSPLHF.

The CDR3 coding sequence is TGTGCCAGCGGGGACAGGGGGCGCGACGAGCAGTACTTC. This encodes CASGDRGRDEQYF. The genes are TRBV6-5 and TRBJ2-7; 12 bases are a match to TRBD1. Losses at the gene ends were 8 bases for V and 5 bases for J; bases not matched to a gene: 4. The CDR3 is 13 amino acids. Germline values: CDR1 MNHEY, CDR2 SVGAGI.

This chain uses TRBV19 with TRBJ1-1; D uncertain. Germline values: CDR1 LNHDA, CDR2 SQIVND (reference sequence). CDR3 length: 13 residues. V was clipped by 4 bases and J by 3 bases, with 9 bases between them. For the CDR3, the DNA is TGTGCCAGTAGTACCAAGAGGGACACTGAAGCTTTCTTT. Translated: CASSTKRDTEAFF.